This T cell receptor beta chain is from a study of blood T cell repertoires in COVID-19. On the study more broadly: Both acute and convalescent COVID-19 samples were obtained from the United States, Italy and Spain. PBMCs, B-cell-depleted T cells, or T cells were the source of the cDNA or gDNA that made up the material.

V lost 4 bases and J lost 4, with 8 bases in between. From germline, CDR1 is SGHRS and CDR2 YFSETQ. This CDR3 is 13 amino acids long. This clone occurred a few times. The assay was immunoSEQ multiplex PCR, and TCRdb's table has in-frame clones only and misses some. There are some 170,000 clones in the sample; about nine tenths occur only once, and around 1.6% lies in the top ten. The sequenced sample consisted of peripheral blood. The receptor's source is a woman between 45 and 60 years old with acute or convalescent COVID-19. The chain has TRBV5-1 and TRBJ2-2; D may be TRBD1 (5 bases). Written as DNA, the CDR3 is TGCGCCAGCAGCCTTCAGGGCACCGGGGAGCTGTTTTTT. Its protein is CASSLQGTGELFF.